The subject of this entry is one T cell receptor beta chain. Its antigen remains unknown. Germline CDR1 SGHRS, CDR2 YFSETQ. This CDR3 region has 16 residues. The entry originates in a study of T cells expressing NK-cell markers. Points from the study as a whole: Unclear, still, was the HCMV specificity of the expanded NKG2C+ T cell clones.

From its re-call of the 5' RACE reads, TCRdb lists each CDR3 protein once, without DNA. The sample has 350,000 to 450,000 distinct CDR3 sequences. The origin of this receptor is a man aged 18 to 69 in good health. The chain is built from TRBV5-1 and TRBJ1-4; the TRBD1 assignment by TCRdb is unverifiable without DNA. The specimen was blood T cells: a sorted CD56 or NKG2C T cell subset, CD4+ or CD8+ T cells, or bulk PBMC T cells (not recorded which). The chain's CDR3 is CASSAGQRVANEKLFF.